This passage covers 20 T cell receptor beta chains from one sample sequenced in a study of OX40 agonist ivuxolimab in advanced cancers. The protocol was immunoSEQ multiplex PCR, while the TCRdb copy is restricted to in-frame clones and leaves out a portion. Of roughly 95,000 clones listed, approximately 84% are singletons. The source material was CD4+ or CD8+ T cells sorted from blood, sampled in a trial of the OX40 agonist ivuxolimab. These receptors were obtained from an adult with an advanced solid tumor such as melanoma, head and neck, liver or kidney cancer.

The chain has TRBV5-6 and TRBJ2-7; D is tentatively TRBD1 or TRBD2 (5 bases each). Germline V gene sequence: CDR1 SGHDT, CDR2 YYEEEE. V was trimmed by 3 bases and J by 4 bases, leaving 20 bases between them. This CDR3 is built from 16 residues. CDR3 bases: TGTGCCAGCAGCTCCCGACGGGGCGGAAGTGGGTACGAGCAGTACTTC. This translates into CASSSRRGGSGYEQYF.

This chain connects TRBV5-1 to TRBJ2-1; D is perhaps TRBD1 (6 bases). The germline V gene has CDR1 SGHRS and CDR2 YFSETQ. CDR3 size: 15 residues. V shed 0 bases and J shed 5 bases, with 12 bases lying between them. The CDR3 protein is CASSLAVTGDNEQFF. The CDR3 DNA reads TGCGCCAGCAGCTTGGCCGTGACAGGAGACAATGAGCAGTTCTTC.

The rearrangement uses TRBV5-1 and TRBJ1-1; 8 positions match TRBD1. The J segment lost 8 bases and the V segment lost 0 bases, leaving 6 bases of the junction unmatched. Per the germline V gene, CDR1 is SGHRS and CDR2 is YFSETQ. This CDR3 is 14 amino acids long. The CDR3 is CASSLDRGAREAFF. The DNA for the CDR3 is TGCGCCAGCAGCTTGGACAGGGGGGCTAGGGAAGCTTTCTTT.

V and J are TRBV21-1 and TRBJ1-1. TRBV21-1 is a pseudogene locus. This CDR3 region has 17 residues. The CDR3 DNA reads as TGTGCCAGCAGCAAAGTACCCACAGCCGGATCTGACTTTGAAGCTTTCTTT. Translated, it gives CASSKVPTAGSDFEAFF.

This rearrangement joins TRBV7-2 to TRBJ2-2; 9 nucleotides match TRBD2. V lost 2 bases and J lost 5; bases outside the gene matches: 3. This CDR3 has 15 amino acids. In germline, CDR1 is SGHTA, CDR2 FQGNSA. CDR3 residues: CASSLWTSETGELFF. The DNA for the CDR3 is TGTGCCAGCAGCTTATGGACTAGCGAAACCGGGGAGCTGTTTTTT.

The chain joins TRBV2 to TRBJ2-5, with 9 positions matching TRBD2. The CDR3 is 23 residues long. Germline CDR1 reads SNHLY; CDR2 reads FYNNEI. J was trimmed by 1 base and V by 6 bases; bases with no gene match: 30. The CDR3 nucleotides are TGTGCCAGCAGAAAAGGAGCGGGAGGATCCCGAGGAGTCGTGCCTAATCTCCAAGAGACCCAGTACTTC. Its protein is CASRKGAGGSRGVVPNLQETQYF. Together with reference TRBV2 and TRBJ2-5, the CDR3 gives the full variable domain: EPEVTQTPSHQVTQMGQEVILRCVPISNHLYFYWYRQILGQKVEFLVSFYNNEISEKSEIFDDQFSVERPDGSNFTLKIRSTKLEDSAMYFCASRKGAGGSRGVVPNLQETQYFGPGTRLLVL.

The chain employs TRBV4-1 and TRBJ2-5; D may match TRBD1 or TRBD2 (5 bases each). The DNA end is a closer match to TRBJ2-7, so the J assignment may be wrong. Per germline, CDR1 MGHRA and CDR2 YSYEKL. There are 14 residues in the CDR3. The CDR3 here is CASSQDSTAYEQYF. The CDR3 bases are TGCGCCAGCAGCCAGGACTCGACAGCCTACGAGCAGTACTTC.

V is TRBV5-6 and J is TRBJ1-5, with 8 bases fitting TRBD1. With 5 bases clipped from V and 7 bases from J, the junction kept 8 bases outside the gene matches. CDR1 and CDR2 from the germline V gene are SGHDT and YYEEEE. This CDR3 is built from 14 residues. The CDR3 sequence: CASSPGQGGQPQHF. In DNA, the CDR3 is TGTGCCAGCAGTCCCGGACAGGGCGGGCAGCCCCAGCATTTT.

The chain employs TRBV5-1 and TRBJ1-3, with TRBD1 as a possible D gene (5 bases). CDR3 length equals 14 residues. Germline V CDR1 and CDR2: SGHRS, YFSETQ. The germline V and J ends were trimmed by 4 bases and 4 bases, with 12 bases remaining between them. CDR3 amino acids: CASSTQGAGNTIYF. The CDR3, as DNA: TGCGCCAGCAGCACCCAGGGTGCGGGAAACACCATATATTTT.

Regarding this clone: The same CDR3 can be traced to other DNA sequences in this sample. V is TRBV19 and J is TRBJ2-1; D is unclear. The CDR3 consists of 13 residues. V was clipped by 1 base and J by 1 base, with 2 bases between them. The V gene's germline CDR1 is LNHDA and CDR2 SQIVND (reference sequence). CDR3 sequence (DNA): TGTGCCAGTAGTATAGGGTCCTACAATGAGCAGTTCTTC. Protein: CASSIGSYNEQFF.

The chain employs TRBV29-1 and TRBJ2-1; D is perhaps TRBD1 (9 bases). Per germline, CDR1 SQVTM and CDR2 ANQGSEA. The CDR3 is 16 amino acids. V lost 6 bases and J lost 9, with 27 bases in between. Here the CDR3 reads CSVAAGQGSGSTEQFF. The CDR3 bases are TGCAGCGTAGCCGCGGGACAGGGAAGCGGGAGTACTGAGCAGTTCTTC.

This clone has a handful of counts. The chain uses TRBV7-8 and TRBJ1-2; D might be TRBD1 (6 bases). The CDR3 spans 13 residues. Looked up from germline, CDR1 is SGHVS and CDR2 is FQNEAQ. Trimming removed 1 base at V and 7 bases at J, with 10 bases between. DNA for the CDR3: TGTGCCAGCAGCTTAGTGAGGGGGAGTGGCTACACCTTC. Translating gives CASSLVRGSGYTF.

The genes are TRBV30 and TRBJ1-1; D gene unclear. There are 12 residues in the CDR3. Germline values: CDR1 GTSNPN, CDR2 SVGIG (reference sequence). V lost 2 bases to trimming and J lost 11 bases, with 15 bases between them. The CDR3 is CAWSPDLGNAFF. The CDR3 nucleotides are TGTGCCTGGAGTCCGGACCTAGGCAACGCTTTCTTT.

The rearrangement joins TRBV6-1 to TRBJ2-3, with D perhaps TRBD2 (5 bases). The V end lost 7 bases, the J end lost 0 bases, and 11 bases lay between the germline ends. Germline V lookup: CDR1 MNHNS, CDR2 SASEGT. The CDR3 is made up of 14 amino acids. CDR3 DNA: TGTGCCAGCAAATCTAGCTTAAGCACAGATACGCAGTATTTT. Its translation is CASKSSLSTDTQYF.

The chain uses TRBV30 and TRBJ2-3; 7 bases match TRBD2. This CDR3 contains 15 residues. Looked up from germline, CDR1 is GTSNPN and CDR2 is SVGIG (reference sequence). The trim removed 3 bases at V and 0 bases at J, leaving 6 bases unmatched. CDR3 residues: CAWRDSGLSTDTQYF. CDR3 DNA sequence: TGTGCCTGGAGGGATAGCGGGCTTAGCACAGATACGCAGTATTTT. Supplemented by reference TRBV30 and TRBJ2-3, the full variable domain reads SQTIHQWPATLVQPVGSPLSLECTVEGTSNPNLYWYRQAAGRGLQLLFYSVGIGQISSEVPQNLSASRPQDRQFILSSKKLLLSDSGFYLCAWRDSGLSTDTQYFGPGTRLTVL.

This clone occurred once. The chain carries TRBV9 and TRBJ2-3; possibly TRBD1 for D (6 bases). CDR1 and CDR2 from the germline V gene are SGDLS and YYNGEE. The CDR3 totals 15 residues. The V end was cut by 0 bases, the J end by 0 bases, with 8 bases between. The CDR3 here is CASSVEGVSTDTQYF. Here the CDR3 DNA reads TGTGCCAGCAGCGTAGAGGGGGTGAGCACAGATACGCAGTATTTT.

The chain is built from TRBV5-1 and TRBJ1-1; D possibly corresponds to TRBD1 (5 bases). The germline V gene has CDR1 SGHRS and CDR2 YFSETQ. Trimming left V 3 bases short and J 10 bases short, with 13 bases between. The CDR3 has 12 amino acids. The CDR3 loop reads CASSSQDQPAFF. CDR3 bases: TGCGCCAGCAGCTCACAGGACCAGCCAGCTTTCTTT.

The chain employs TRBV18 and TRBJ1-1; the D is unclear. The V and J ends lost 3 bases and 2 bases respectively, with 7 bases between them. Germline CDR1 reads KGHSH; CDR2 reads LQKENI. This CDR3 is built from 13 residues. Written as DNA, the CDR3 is TGTGCCAGCTCACCCCAAACCAACACTGAAGCTTTCTTT. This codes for CASSPQTNTEAFF.

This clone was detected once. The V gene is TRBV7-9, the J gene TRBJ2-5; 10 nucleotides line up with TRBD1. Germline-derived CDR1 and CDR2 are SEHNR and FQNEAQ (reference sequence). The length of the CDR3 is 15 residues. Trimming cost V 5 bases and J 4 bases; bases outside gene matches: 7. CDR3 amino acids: CASSLLTGGVETQYF. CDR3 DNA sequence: TGTGCCAGCAGCCTTTTGACAGGGGGCGTAGAGACCCAGTACTTC.

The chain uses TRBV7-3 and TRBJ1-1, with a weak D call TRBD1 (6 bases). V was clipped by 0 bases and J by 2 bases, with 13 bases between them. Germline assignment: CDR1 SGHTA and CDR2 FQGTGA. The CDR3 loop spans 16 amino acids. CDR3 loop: CASSLTVSGGNTEAFF. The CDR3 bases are TGTGCCAGCAGCTTAACCGTTTCGGGGGGCAACACTGAAGCTTTCTTT.